The next 13 T cell receptor beta chains were all read from a single sample in a study of CD8 T cells in ankylosing spondylitis. In TCRdb, the 5' RACE reads were re-called with MiXCR into one record per CDR3 protein. The data hold about 150,000 distinct CDR3 sequences, with over 10% observed a single time. Source material: blood, either unsorted or a sorted T cell fraction (not recorded which). These receptors all come from a female donor with ankylosing spondylitis or in good health (not recorded which).

This clonotype was counted at least ten times. The V and J genes are TRBV2 and TRBJ2-5, with D possibly being TRBD2 (5 bases). The CDR3 totals 16 residues. Germline V gene lookup returns CDR1 SNHLY and CDR2 FYNNEI. The V end lost 7 bases, the J end lost 5 bases, and 23 bases lay between the germline ends. This chain's CDR3 is CASTQRWRAGVETQYF. The CDR3, as DNA: TGTGCCAGCACCCAAAGGTGGCGGGCCGGAGTCGAGACCCAGTACTTC.

The V call is TRBV2, the J call TRBJ2-1; D call uncertain. CDR3 length: 13 amino acids. Trimming cost V 4 bases and J 9 bases, with 13 bases left between them. Germline CDR1 and CDR2: SNHLY and FYNNEI. The CDR3 region is CASSAQQGSEQFF. The CDR3 nucleotides read TGTGCCAGCAGTGCCCAACAAGGAAGTGAGCAGTTCTTC.

This chain joins TRBV10-3 and TRBJ2-1; D ambiguous. The CDR3 runs 12 residues. Germline V gene sequence: CDR1 ENHRY, CDR2 SYGVKD. The V end lost 4 bases, the J end lost 5 bases, and 6 bases lay between the germline ends. The CDR3 nucleotides are TGTGCCATCAGTGGCCCCCACAATGAGCAGTTCTTC. Translated, it gives CAISGPHNEQFF.

This clonotype showed up many times. This rearrangement joins TRBV7-3 to TRBJ1-1, with D maybe TRBD1 (6 bases). Deletions cut 4 bases from V and 5 bases from J, with 11 bases between. The CDR3 sequence is 13 residues long. Germline CDR1 reads SGHTA; CDR2 reads FQGTGA. The CDR3 region is CASSSTGRTEAFF. The CDR3 DNA reads as TGTGCCAGCAGCTCGACAGGAAGGACTGAAGCTTTCTTT.

This clonotype came up many times. The chain recombines TRBV5-5 with TRBJ1-3; D may be TRBD1 (5 bases). Deletions cut 4 bases from V and 4 bases from J, with 15 bases between. The CDR3 is 15 residues long. The germline CDR1 and CDR2 sequences are SGHKS and YYEKEE (reference sequence). The CDR3 DNA reads TGTGCCAGCAGCCCCGGGACCCTCCTGGGAAACACCATATATTTT. It yields the protein CASSPGTLLGNTIYF.

This clonotype has a count of ten or more. The J gene is TRBJ2-3, the V gene TRBV3-1; D not certain. The CDR3 is made up of 15 amino acids. V lost 1 base and J lost 6, with 14 bases in between. The V gene's germline CDR1 is LGHDT and CDR2 YNNKEL (reference sequence). CDR3 DNA: TGTGCCAGCAGCCAAGTGGGCGGCCTTTCGGATACGCAGTATTTT. Residues: CASSQVGGLSDTQYF.

This clonotype was seen more than once but under ten times. The V gene is TRBV7-2, the J gene TRBJ1-1; D uncertain. The germline V gene has CDR1 SGHTA and CDR2 FQGNSA. Trimming took 3 bases from V and 6 from J, leaving 5 bases between them. The CDR3 totals 11 residues. The chain's CDR3 is CASSLDAEAFF. The CDR3 nucleotides are TGTGCCAGCAGCTTGGACGCTGAAGCTTTCTTT.

This clonotype has at least ten counts. The chain couples TRBV28 to TRBJ1-2; D uncertain. The V and J ends lost 6 bases and 0 bases respectively, with 14 bases between them. From germline, CDR1 is MDHEN and CDR2 SYDVKM. The CDR3 runs 15 residues. The CDR3 DNA reads TGTGCCAGCAGAACTTCAGGAAGCACTAACTATGGCTACACCTTC. The encoded protein is CASRTSGSTNYGYTF.

This clonotype was counted between two and nine times. The gene calls are TRBV6-2 or TRBV6-3 and TRBJ2-1, with 11 bases identical to TRBD2. V shed 6 bases and J 1 base; nucleotides not matched to a gene: 5. The length of the CDR3 is 16 residues. Germline CDR1 reads MNHEY; CDR2 reads SVGEGT. CDR3 region: CASSQGLAASYNEQFF. The CDR3 region has the DNA TGTGCCAGCAGCCAGGGACTAGCGGCGTCCTACAATGAGCAGTTCTTC.

This clonotype is labeled medium-sized (0.01 to 0.1%). This rearrangement joins TRBV20-1 to TRBJ2-3, with D possibly TRBD2 on 6 matching bases. V lost 0 bases and J 6 bases, leaving 16 bases between the germline ends. The CDR3 runs to 15 residues. Germline values: CDR1 DFQATT, CDR2 SNEGSKA (reference sequence). The CDR3 here is CSARDQNPGGDTQYF. The DNA of the CDR3 is TGCAGTGCTAGAGATCAGAACCCAGGAGGGGATACGCAGTATTTT.

This clonotype was found many times. The chain uses TRBV5-1 and TRBJ1-1; tentatively, D is TRBD1 (5 bases). Trimming stripped 0 bases from V and 0 bases from J, with 9 bases between. Germline V lookup: CDR1 SGHRS, CDR2 YFSETQ. The CDR3 is made up of 15 amino acids. For the CDR3, the DNA is TGCGCCAGCAGCTTGGCCGCGGGGCTGAACACTGAAGCTTTCTTT. Translation: CASSLAAGLNTEAFF. Using reference TRBV5-1 and TRBJ1-1 for the parts outside the CDR3, the full variable domain is KAGVTQTPRYLIKTRGQQVTLSCSPISGHRSVSWYQQTPGQGLQFLFEYFSETQRNKGNFPGRFSGRQFSNSRSEMNVSTLELGDSALYLCASSLAAGLNTEAFFGQGTRLTVV.

This clonotype was observed at least ten times. The chain is built from TRBV3-1 and TRBJ1-3; the D is unclear. Per the germline V gene, CDR1 is LGHDT and CDR2 is YNNKEL (reference sequence). The CDR3 consists of 16 residues. V lost 4 bases and J lost 0, with 13 bases in between. DNA of the CDR3: TGTGCCAGCAGCCCACAAGGGCCCCTCTCTGGAAACACCATATATTTT. This codes for CASSPQGPLSGNTIYF.

This clonotype was seen many times. The J gene is TRBJ1-5, the V gene TRBV12-3 or TRBV12-4, with TRBD1 matching over 8 bases. Trimming cost V 6 bases and J 3 bases; bases outside gene matches: 7. The CDR3 has 15 amino acids. The CDR3 nucleotides read TGTGCCAGCAGCTTACGGACAGGGAACAATCAGCCCCAGCATTTT. This translates into CASSLRTGNNQPQHF.